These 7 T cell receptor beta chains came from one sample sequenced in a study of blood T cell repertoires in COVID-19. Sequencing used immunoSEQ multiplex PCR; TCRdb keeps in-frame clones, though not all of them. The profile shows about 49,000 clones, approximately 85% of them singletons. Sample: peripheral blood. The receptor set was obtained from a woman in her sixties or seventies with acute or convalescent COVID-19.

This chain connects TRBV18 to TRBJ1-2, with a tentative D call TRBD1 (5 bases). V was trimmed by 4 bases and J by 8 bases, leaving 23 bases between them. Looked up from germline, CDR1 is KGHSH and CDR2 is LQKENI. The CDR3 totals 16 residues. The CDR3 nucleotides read TGTGCCAGCTCACTCCCTACAGGTCGAGTAACGATAGGCTACACCTTC. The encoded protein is CASSLPTGRVTIGYTF.

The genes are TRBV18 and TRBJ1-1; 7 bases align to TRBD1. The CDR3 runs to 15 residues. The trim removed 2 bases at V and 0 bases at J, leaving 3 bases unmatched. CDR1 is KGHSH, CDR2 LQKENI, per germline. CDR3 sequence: CASSPGQVMNTEAFF. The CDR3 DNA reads TGTGCCAGCTCACCAGGACAGGTTATGAACACTGAAGCTTTCTTT. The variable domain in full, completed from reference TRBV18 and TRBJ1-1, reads NAGVMQNPRHLVRRRGQEARLRCSPMKGHSHVYWYRQLPEEGLKFMVYLQKENIIDESGMPKERFSAEFPKEGPSILRIQQVVRGDSAAYFCASSPGQVMNTEAFFGQGTRLTVV.

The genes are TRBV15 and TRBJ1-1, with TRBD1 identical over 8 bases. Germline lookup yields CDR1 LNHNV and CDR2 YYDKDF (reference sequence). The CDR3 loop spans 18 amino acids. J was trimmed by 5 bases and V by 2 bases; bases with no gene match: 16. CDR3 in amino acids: CATSRTKAPTGAGTEAFF. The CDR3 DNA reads TGTGCCACCAGCAGAACTAAGGCCCCGACAGGGGCAGGGACTGAAGCTTTCTTT. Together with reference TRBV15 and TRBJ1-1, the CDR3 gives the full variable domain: DAMVIQNPRYQVTQFGKPVTLSCSQTLNHNVMYWYQQKSSQAPKLLFHYYDKDFNNEADTPDNFQSRRPNTSFCFLDIRSPGLGDTAMYLCATSRTKAPTGAGTEAFFGQGTRLTVV.

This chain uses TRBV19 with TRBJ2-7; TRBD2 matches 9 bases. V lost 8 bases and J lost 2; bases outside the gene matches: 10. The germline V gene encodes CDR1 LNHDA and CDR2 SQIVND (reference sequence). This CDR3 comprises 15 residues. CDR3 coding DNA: TGTGCCAGTCAAACCATAGCGGGAGACACCTACGAGCAGTACTTC. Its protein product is CASQTIAGDTYEQYF. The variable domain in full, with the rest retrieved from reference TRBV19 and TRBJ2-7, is DGGITQSPKYLFRKEGQNVTLSCEQNLNHDAMYWYRQDPGQGLRLIYYSQIVNDFQKGDIAEGYSVSREKKESFPLTVTSAQKNPTAFYLCASQTIAGDTYEQYFGPGTRLTVT.

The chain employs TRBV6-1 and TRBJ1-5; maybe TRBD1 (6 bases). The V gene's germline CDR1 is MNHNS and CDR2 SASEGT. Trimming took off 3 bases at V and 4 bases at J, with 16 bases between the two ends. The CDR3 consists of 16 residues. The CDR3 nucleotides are TGTGCCAGCAGTGAGTGGGGGGGGGCCCAAAATCAGCCCCAGCATTTT. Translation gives CASSEWGGAQNQPQHF.

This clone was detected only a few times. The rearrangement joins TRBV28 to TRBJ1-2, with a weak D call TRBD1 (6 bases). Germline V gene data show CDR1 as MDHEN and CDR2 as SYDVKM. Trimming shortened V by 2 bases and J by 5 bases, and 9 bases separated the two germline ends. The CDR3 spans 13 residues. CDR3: CASSLAQGYGYTF. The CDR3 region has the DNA TGTGCCAGCAGTTTAGCACAGGGTTATGGCTACACCTTC.

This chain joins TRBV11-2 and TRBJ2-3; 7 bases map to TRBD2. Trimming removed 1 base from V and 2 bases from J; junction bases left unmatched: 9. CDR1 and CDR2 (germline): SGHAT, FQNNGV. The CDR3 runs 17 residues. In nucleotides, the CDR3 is TGTGCCAGCAGCTTAGGGGGAGGGCTAACGCACACAGATACGCAGTATTTT. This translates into CASSLGGGLTHTDTQYF.